A selection of T cell receptor beta chains follows, all from one sample in a study of T cell responses to AZD1222 COVID-19 vaccine. Sequenced by immunoSEQ multiplex PCR; TCRdb stores in-frame clones only, minus some. The sample records some 150,000 clones, about 90% being singletons. Sequenced material: peripheral blood, taken on day 0 of MenACWY control vaccination. The receptor source for this set is an adult in good health. Both conserved end residues are part of each CDR3. The order of the fields is D gene, V gene, clone size, J gene, CDR3 protein, CDR3 DNA. D genes are given only for firm matches. Some rows have no size entry. The others give once, few or many, or a class for an expanded clone.

d_gene: -; v_gene: TRBV29-1; abundance: -; j_gene: TRBJ1-3; CDR3aa: CSVGEFSGNTIYF; CDR3nt: TGCAGCGTGGGGGAGTTCTCTGGAAACACCATATATTTT
d_gene: -; v_gene: TRBV7-9; abundance: -; j_gene: TRBJ2-1; CDR3aa: CASKRDEQFF; CDR3nt: TGTGCCAGCAAGAGAGATGAGCAGTTCTTC
d_gene: TRBD1; v_gene: TRBV7-2; abundance: -; j_gene: TRBJ2-7; CDR3aa: CASSPQQGESHEQYF; CDR3nt: TGTGCCAGCAGCCCCCAACAGGGGGAGTCCCACGAGCAGTACTTC
d_gene: -; v_gene: TRBV6-5; abundance: -; j_gene: TRBJ2-4; CDR3aa: CASSYSGDTVRGIQYF; CDR3nt: TGTGCCAGCAGTTACTCGGGGGACACAGTAAGGGGCATTCAGTACTTC
d_gene: -; v_gene: TRBV21-1; abundance: medium-sized; j_gene: TRBJ2-7; CDR3aa: CASACRQGPNYEQYF; CDR3nt: TGTGCCAGCGCGTGTAGACAGGGGCCAAACTACGAGCAGTACTTC
d_gene: TRBD1; v_gene: TRBV9; abundance: -; j_gene: TRBJ1-4; CDR3aa: CASSEGQGTEKLFF; CDR3nt: TGTGCCAGCAGCGAGGGACAGGGGACTGAAAAACTGTTTTTT
d_gene: -; v_gene: TRBV29-1; abundance: -; j_gene: TRBJ1-3; CDR3aa: CSVRGVSGNTIYF; CDR3nt: TGCAGCGTTCGCGGCGTCTCTGGAAACACCATATATTTT
d_gene: -; v_gene: TRBV10-3; abundance: -; j_gene: TRBJ1-2; CDR3aa: CAISESGPNYGYTF; CDR3nt: TGTGCCATCAGTGAGTCGGGGCCAAACTATGGCTACACCTTC
d_gene: -; v_gene: TRBV5-1; abundance: -; j_gene: TRBJ1-1; CDR3aa: CASSLGPGNTEAFF; CDR3nt: TGCGCCAGCAGCTTGGGCCCGGGTAACACTGAAGCTTTCTTT
d_gene: -; v_gene: TRBV4-1; abundance: once; j_gene: TRBJ1-1; CDR3aa: CASSQAEYTEAFF; CDR3nt: TGCGCCAGCAGCCAAGCGGAGTACACTGAAGCTTTCTTT
d_gene: -; v_gene: TRBV5-1; abundance: -; j_gene: TRBJ1-2; CDR3aa: CASSLEGVYGYTF; CDR3nt: TGCGCCAGCAGCTTGGAGGGGGTCTATGGCTACACCTTC
d_gene: -; v_gene: TRBV6-2/TRBV6-3; abundance: -; j_gene: TRBJ2-7; CDR3aa: CASSALYEQYF; CDR3nt: TGTGCCAGCAGTGCCCTCTACGAGCAGTACTTC
d_gene: -; v_gene: TRBV6-4; abundance: -; j_gene: TRBJ1-2; CDR3aa: CASSDSTGPLNGYTF; CDR3nt: TGTGCCAGCAGTGACTCTACGGGTCCCCTGAATGGCTACACCTTC
d_gene: TRBD1; v_gene: TRBV11-2; abundance: -; j_gene: TRBJ1-2; CDR3aa: CASSPSIGTGYGYTF; CDR3nt: TGTGCCAGCAGCCCGAGCATTGGGACAGGGTATGGCTACACCTTC
d_gene: -; v_gene: TRBV24-1; abundance: -; j_gene: TRBJ1-2; CDR3aa: CATSDEGFGYGYTF; CDR3nt: TGTGCCACCAGTGATGAGGGGTTTGGCTATGGCTACACCTTC
d_gene: -; v_gene: TRBV5-1; abundance: -; j_gene: TRBJ2-7; CDR3aa: CASSRLNRVHYEQYF; CDR3nt: TGCGCCAGCAGCCGGTTAAACAGGGTGCATTACGAGCAGTACTTC
d_gene: -; v_gene: TRBV24-1; abundance: -; j_gene: TRBJ1-4; CDR3aa: CATSDPGSLEEKLFF; CDR3nt: TGTGCCACCAGTGATCCAGGGTCCCTTGAAGAAAAACTGTTTTTT
d_gene: -; v_gene: TRBV28; abundance: -; j_gene: TRBJ1-5; CDR3aa: CASSGGYPNQPQHF; CDR3nt: TGTGCCAGCAGTGGGGGATACCCCAATCAGCCCCAGCATTTT
d_gene: -; v_gene: TRBV5-1; abundance: -; j_gene: TRBJ1-1; CDR3aa: CASSLAGDFVAFF; CDR3nt: TGCGCCAGCAGCTTGGCGGGGGACTTTGTAGCTTTCTTT
d_gene: -; v_gene: TRBV29-1; abundance: -; j_gene: TRBJ2-7; CDR3aa: CSVEDTAEQYF; CDR3nt: TGCAGCGTTGAAGACACAGCCGAGCAGTACTTC
d_gene: TRBD2; v_gene: TRBV29-1; abundance: -; j_gene: TRBJ2-1; CDR3aa: CSVAVTGTSRGEQFF; CDR3nt: TGCAGCGTTGCCGTAACCGGGACTAGCCGAGGTGAGCAGTTCTTC
d_gene: TRBD2; v_gene: TRBV2; abundance: once; j_gene: TRBJ2-7; CDR3aa: CASFRRGLAGDEGMGEQYF; CDR3nt: TGTGCCAGCTTTCGAAGGGGGCTAGCGGGAGATGAGGGTATGGGAGAGCAGTACTTC
d_gene: -; v_gene: TRBV1; abundance: -; j_gene: TRBJ2-1; CDR3aa: CTSREAGGYNEQFF; CDR3nt: TGCACCAGCAGGGAAGCGGGAGGGTACAATGAGCAGTTCTTC
d_gene: -; v_gene: TRBV7-6; abundance: once; j_gene: TRBJ2-2; CDR3aa: CASSLADYGTGELFF; CDR3nt: TGTGCCAGCAGCTTAGCGGACTATGGCACCGGGGAGCTGTTTTTT
d_gene: TRBD1; v_gene: TRBV19; abundance: -; j_gene: TRBJ1-5; CDR3aa: CASSPGQGIGGNQPQHF; CDR3nt: TGTGCCAGTAGTCCAGGACAGGGGATAGGGGGTAATCAGCCCCAGCATTTT
d_gene: -; v_gene: TRBV7-8; abundance: -; j_gene: TRBJ1-5; CDR3aa: CASSLDRLRRGVNQPQHF; CDR3nt: TGTGCCAGCAGCTTAGATCGGTTACGCCGTGGGGTCAATCAGCCCCAGCATTTT
d_gene: -; v_gene: TRBV19; abundance: -; j_gene: TRBJ1-5; CDR3aa: CATPSPQRKNQPQHF; CDR3nt: TGTGCCACTCCATCCCCGCAGCGTAAGAATCAGCCCCAGCATTTT